A single sample is the source of the 28 T cell receptor beta chains below, sequenced in a study of T cells in narcolepsy. Method: immunoSEQ multiplex PCR; TCRdb's copy keeps in-frame clones and lacks some. The sample yields around 42,000 clones, 88% seen once. Sequenced input: CD45RA- memory CD4+ T cells from PBMCs. The receptors stem from a human donor with narcolepsy.

Written as DNA, the CDR3 is TGTGCCAGCAGTGAGCACAACACCGGGGAGCTGTTTTTT. As protein: CASSEHNTGELFF. V and J are TRBV6-1 and TRBJ2-2; D not resolved. Trimming stripped 3 bases from V and 2 bases from J, with 4 bases between. The length of the CDR3 is 13 residues. Germline loops: CDR1 MNHNS, CDR2 SASEGT.

The chain uses TRBV29-1 and TRBJ2-5; the match to TRBD2 covers 7 bases. The germline gives CDR1 SQVTM, CDR2 ANQGSEA. After removal of 2 bases from V and 1 base from J, the junction contained 7 bases not matched to a gene. This CDR3 has 15 amino acids. This chain's CDR3 is CSVEREGVGQETQYF. As DNA, the CDR3 is TGCAGCGTTGAAAGGGAGGGTGTTGGCCAAGAGACCCAGTACTTC. The whole variable domain, filled in from reference TRBV29-1 and TRBJ2-5, reads SAVISQKPSRDICQRGTSLTIQCQVDSQVTMMFWYRQQPGQSLTLIATANQGSEATYESGFVIDKFPISRPNLTFSTLTVSNMSPEDSSIYLCSVEREGVGQETQYFGPGTRLLVL.

V and J are TRBV19 and TRBJ2-3, with 7 bases aligning to TRBD2. Germline CDR1 and CDR2: LNHDA and SQIVND (reference sequence). This CDR3 contains 14 residues. V shed 4 bases, J shed 7 bases, and the junction held 8 bases outside the gene matches. In DNA form, the CDR3 reads TGTGCCAGTAGTACGGGGGAGGGCCAAAATACGCAGTATTTT. Translation: CASSTGEGQNTQYF.

This chain joins TRBV18 and TRBJ2-7; TRBD2 is a possible D gene (5 bases). With 6 bases removed from V and 0 bases from J, the gap between germline ends came to 15 bases. This CDR3 has 15 residues. Germline CDR1 is KGHSH and CDR2 is LQKENI. Here the CDR3 reads CASSRTLDPSYEQYF. The CDR3, as DNA: TGTGCCAGCTCTCGGACTCTAGACCCCTCCTACGAGCAGTACTTC.

V usage is TRBV6-6 and J usage is TRBJ1-5; D perhaps matches TRBD1 (5 bases). From germline, CDR1 is MNHNY and CDR2 SVGAGI (reference sequence). The CDR3 sequence is 16 residues long. V was clipped by 6 bases and J by 0 bases, with 15 bases between them. This chain's CDR3 is CASSFTGHGSNQPQHF. The DNA of the CDR3 is TGTGCCAGCAGCTTCACCGGACACGGTAGCAATCAGCCCCAGCATTTT.

The chain combines TRBV5-4 with TRBJ1-6, with 8 bases lining up with TRBD1. The CDR3 length is 20 residues. The junction had 17 bases not matched to a gene; V was cut back by 5 bases and J by 1 base. The germline V gene has CDR1 SGHNT and CDR2 YYREEE (reference sequence). CDR3 protein: CASRSSRGQDTFSYNSPLHF. Written as DNA, the CDR3 is TGTGCCAGCAGGTCGTCTCGGGGACAGGATACCTTTTCCTATAATTCACCCCTCCACTTT.

The V and J genes are TRBV6-5 and TRBJ1-6; 8 bases align to TRBD1. This CDR3 has 14 residues. Trimming cost V 2 bases and J 9 bases; bases outside gene matches: 3. The germline V gene has CDR1 MNHEY and CDR2 SVGAGI. This CDR3 reads CASSYLGQGSPLHF. The DNA of the CDR3 is TGTGCCAGCAGTTACCTCGGACAGGGTTCACCCCTCCACTTT.

The chain combines TRBV18 with TRBJ1-5, with D maybe TRBD1 (5 bases). Trimming removed 0 bases from V and 7 bases from J, with 13 bases in between. CDR3 length: 15 residues. Germline V gene data show CDR1 as KGHSH and CDR2 as LQKENI. In DNA, the CDR3 is TGTGCCAGCTCACCACCCGGGGGGGTAGGGCAGCCCCAGCATTTT. Translation gives CASSPPGGVGQPQHF.

V is TRBV11-3 and J is TRBJ2-1; 7 bases match TRBD2. With 4 bases clipped from V and 5 bases from J, the junction kept 8 bases outside the gene matches. The CDR3 runs 15 residues. Per the germline V gene, CDR1 is SGHNT and CDR2 is YENEEA. The CDR3 loop reads CASSSRGTTNNEQFF. The CDR3, as DNA: TGTGCCAGCAGCTCCCGCGGGACTACCAACAATGAGCAGTTCTTC.

This rearrangement joins TRBV30 to TRBJ2-7, with D possibly called TRBD1 or TRBD2 (5 bases each). The CDR3 runs to 14 residues. The germline CDR1 and CDR2 sequences are GTSNPN and SVGIG (reference sequence). Trimming removed 4 bases from V and 5 bases from J, with 18 bases in between. The CDR3, as DNA: TGTGCCTGGACCCGGAGAAACCAGGGAGACGAGCAGTACTTC. As protein: CAWTRRNQGDEQYF.

The CDR3 DNA reads as TGTGCCAGCGCGGGGGGGGGCGCATATCAGCCCCAGCATTTT. Protein: CASAGGGAYQPQHF. V and J are TRBV7-2 and TRBJ1-5, with D possibly TRBD1 on 6 matching bases. The germline V gene has CDR1 SGHTA and CDR2 FQGNSA. This CDR3 has 14 amino acids. Trimming took off 8 bases at V and 5 bases at J, with 16 bases between the two ends.

The V call is TRBV11-2, the J call TRBJ2-5, with D possibly TRBD2 on 6 matching bases. V dropped 5 bases and J dropped 2 bases, with 15 bases sitting between them. Germline values: CDR1 SGHAT, CDR2 FQNNGV. The CDR3 runs to 15 residues. In DNA, the CDR3 is TGTGCCAGCAGCCTAGCCGGGCGGGGACAAGAGACCCAGTACTTC. Protein product: CASSLAGRGQETQYF.

V gene TRBV2 combines with J gene TRBJ2-7; 11 bases are shared with TRBD2. The CDR3 is 15 amino acids. Germline CDR1 is SNHLY and CDR2 is FYNNEI. The J segment lost 2 bases and the V segment lost 6 bases, leaving 6 bases of the junction unmatched. The CDR3 protein is CASRGIAGGPYEQYF. The CDR3 nucleotides read TGTGCCAGCAGGGGAATAGCGGGGGGGCCCTACGAGCAGTACTTC.

The chain couples TRBV6-6 to TRBJ1-5; D is uncertain. This CDR3 region has 15 residues. V was trimmed by 5 bases and J by 1 base, leaving 12 bases between them. Germline V lookup: CDR1 MNHNY, CDR2 SVGAGI (reference sequence). In DNA, the CDR3 is TGTGCCAGCAGTCGGAAGGGTTACAGCAATCAGCCCCAGCATTTT. It specifies CASSRKGYSNQPQHF.

This sequence joins TRBV5-4 and TRBJ2-1; no clear D gene. This CDR3 is 11 amino acids long. Per the germline V gene, CDR1 is SGHNT and CDR2 is YYREEE (reference sequence). Between the trimmed V and J ends, which lost 4 bases and 8 bases, there was a span of 7 bases. CDR3 coding DNA: TGTGCCAGCAGCGGTCGGGATGAGCAGTTCTTC. The encoded protein is CASSGRDEQFF.

The chain combines TRBV10-2 with TRBJ1-4; no firm D call. In germline, CDR1 is WSHSY, CDR2 SAAADI. The CDR3 is made up of 15 amino acids. V lost 0 bases to trimming and J lost 8 bases, with 13 bases between them. The CDR3 loop reads CASSESGNRREKLFF. CDR3 coding DNA: TGCGCCAGCAGTGAGTCAGGAAACAGAAGGGAAAAACTGTTTTTT.

This chain links TRBV6-1 with TRBJ2-5; D may correspond to TRBD1 or TRBD2 (5 bases each). Germline V gene lookup returns CDR1 MNHNS and CDR2 SASEGT. Trimming removed 6 bases at V and 2 bases at J, with 13 bases between. The CDR3 loop spans 14 amino acids. The CDR3 DNA follows: TGTGCCAGCAGACTAGGGGCTCTTCAAGAGACCCAGTACTTC. This gives the protein CASRLGALQETQYF.

The chain employs TRBV7-9 and TRBJ1-6; no reliable D call. Trimming took off 2 bases at V and 7 bases at J, with 9 bases between the two ends. The CDR3 totals 14 residues. Germline V gene data show CDR1 as SEHNR and CDR2 as FQNEAQ (reference sequence). The CDR3 bases are TGTGCCAGCAGCTTACGACAACGGAATTCACCCCTCCACTTT. Translating gives CASSLRQRNSPLHF.

The chain is built from TRBV7-2 and TRBJ1-2, with 8 bases matching TRBD1. The germline V gene encodes CDR1 SGHTA and CDR2 FQGNSA. The CDR3 covers 15 residues. V shed 5 bases and J 7 bases; nucleotides not matched to a gene: 12. The CDR3 DNA is TGTGCCAGCAGCGGGACGACAGGGGAGACTGGTGGCTACACCTTC. Its translation is CASSGTTGETGGYTF.

A few counts support this clone. The chain combines TRBV6-1 with TRBJ1-6, with D perhaps TRBD1 (6 bases). The CDR3 has 15 amino acids. Deletions cut 5 bases from V and 10 bases from J, with 18 bases between. Germline CDR1 is MNHNS and CDR2 is SASEGT. The chain's CDR3 is CASSPRETGFSPLHF. The CDR3 DNA sequence: TGTGCCAGCAGTCCCCGAGAGACAGGTTTCTCACCCCTCCACTTT.

A single count supports this clone. This CDR3 is also generated by other DNA sequences in the sample. The chain combines TRBV5-1 with TRBJ2-5; 8 bases line up with TRBD2. The germline V gene encodes CDR1 SGHRS and CDR2 YFSETQ. The CDR3 totals 16 residues. The V gene end was trimmed by 0 bases and the J gene end by 1 base; junction bases not matched to a gene: 5. The CDR3: CASSLVGGGSQETQYF. The CDR3 DNA is TGCGCCAGCAGCTTGGTTGGCGGGGGGTCCCAAGAGACCCAGTACTTC.

The chain couples TRBV18 to TRBJ1-1; D may be TRBD1 (6 bases). The V end was cut by 4 bases, the J end by 4 bases, with 16 bases between. The CDR3 spans 15 residues. Germline V gene sequence: CDR1 KGHSH, CDR2 LQKENI. CDR3: CASSQVQGESTEAFF. The CDR3 nucleotides read TGTGCCAGCTCACAAGTACAGGGAGAGTCCACTGAAGCTTTCTTT.

This chain joins TRBV2 and TRBJ2-5; D is perhaps TRBD1 (6 bases). The CDR3 extends over 12 amino acids. Germline CDR1 and CDR2: SNHLY and FYNNEI. With 8 bases removed from V and 4 bases from J, the gap between germline ends came to 11 bases. CDR3 nucleotides: TGTGCCAGCGTCCGGGACACAGAGACCCAGTACTTC. Translated: CASVRDTETQYF.

V gene TRBV13 combines with J gene TRBJ2-7, with D perhaps assigned TRBD1 or TRBD2 (5 bases each). The CDR3 consists of 14 residues. V was pared by 8 bases and J by 5 bases, with 19 bases between. CDR1 and CDR2 from the germline V gene are PRHDT and FYEKMQ (reference sequence). CDR3 amino acids: CASRRAGSANEQYF. The CDR3 nucleotides are TGTGCCAGCCGACGAGCAGGGAGCGCGAACGAGCAGTACTTC.

The chain joins TRBV19 to TRBJ2-2; TRBD1 agrees at 7 bases. The length of the CDR3 is 14 residues. With 6 bases clipped from V and 3 bases from J, the junction kept 4 bases outside the gene matches. The V gene's germline CDR1 is LNHDA and CDR2 SQIVND (reference sequence). CDR3 in DNA: TGTGCCAGTAGAGTTCAGGGGGACACCGGGGAGCTGTTTTTT. It codes for CASRVQGDTGELFF.

V gene TRBV6-1 combines with J gene TRBJ2-3; 10 bases agree with TRBD1. From germline, CDR1 is MNHNS and CDR2 SASEGT. Trimming removed 5 bases from V and 3 bases from J; junction bases left unmatched: 5. The CDR3 contains 15 residues. The CDR3 DNA reads as TGTGCCAGCAGTATTGACAGGGGGCATACAGATACGCAGTATTTT. It codes for CASSIDRGHTDTQYF.

The chain uses TRBV5-6 and TRBJ1-2; 9 bases fit TRBD1. V lost 1 base and J lost 2; bases outside the gene matches: 9. CDR3 length: 17 amino acids. CDR1 is SGHDT, CDR2 YYEEEE, per germline. The CDR3, as DNA: TGTGCCAGCAGCTTGATGGACAGGGGATTCGAGAACTATGGCTACACCTTC. It is translated as CASSLMDRGFENYGYTF.

The chain combines TRBV25-1 with TRBJ2-6; D gene uncertain. Trimming cost V 7 bases and J 0 bases, with 7 bases left between them. Per germline, CDR1 MGHDK and CDR2 SYGVNS. The CDR3 runs to 14 residues. The CDR3: CASKLSSGANVLTF. DNA of the CDR3: TGTGCCAGCAAGCTTAGCTCTGGGGCCAACGTCCTGACTTTC.